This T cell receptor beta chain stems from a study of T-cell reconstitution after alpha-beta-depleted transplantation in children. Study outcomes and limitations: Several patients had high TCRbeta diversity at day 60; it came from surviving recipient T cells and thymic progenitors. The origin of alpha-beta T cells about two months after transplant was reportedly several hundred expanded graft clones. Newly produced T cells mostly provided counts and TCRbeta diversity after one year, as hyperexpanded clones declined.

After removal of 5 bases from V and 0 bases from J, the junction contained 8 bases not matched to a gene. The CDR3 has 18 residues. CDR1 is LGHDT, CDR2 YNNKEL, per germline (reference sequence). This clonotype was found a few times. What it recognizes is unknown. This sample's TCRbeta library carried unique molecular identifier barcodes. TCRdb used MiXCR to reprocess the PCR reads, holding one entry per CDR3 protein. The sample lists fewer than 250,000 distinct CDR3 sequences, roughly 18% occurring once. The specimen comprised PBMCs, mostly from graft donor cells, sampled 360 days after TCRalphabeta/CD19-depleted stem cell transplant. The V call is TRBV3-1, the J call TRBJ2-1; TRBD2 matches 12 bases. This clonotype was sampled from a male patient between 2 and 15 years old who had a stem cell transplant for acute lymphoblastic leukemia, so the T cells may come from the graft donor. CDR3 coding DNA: TGTGCCAGCAGCTACGGACTAGCGGGGATCGGCTCCTACAATGAGCAGTTCTTC. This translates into CASSYGLAGIGSYNEQFF.